This passage covers 16 T cell receptor beta chains from one sample sequenced in a study of cytomegalovirus exposure and HLA in healthy donors. A multiplex PCR was run with 60 Vbeta primers and 13 Jbeta primers. Assay: immunoSEQ multiplex PCR; the TCRdb copy retains only in-frame clones and omits some. Found here are around 180,000 clones, 65% to 85% of them singletons; the top ten hold more than 1.5%. The sequencing sample was made of PBMCs. The source of these receptors is a man aged 18 to 29 in good health and CMV-seronegative.

On this clone: The junction departs from the called germline gene at one end, perhaps through a read error. The chain links TRBV7-9 to TRBJ1-4; possibly TRBD1 for D (5 bases). The length of the CDR3 is 14 residues. Per the germline V gene, CDR1 is SEHNR and CDR2 is FQNEAQ (reference sequence). CDR3 region: CSSSLDSFNEKLFF. CDR3 DNA sequence: TGTTCCAGCAGCCTAGACAGCTTTAATGAAAAACTGTTTTTT.

This sequence joins TRBV19 and TRBJ2-7; possibly TRBD2 for D (6 bases). Per the germline V gene, CDR1 is LNHDA and CDR2 is SQIVND (reference sequence). V lost 7 bases, J lost 4 bases, and 20 bases lay in between. This CDR3 is built from 15 residues. The DNA for the CDR3 is TGTGCCAGTACCCACCGTAGCGGAGGTCTGTACGAGCAGTACTTC. Translation: CASTHRSGGLYEQYF.

The rearrangement joins TRBV4-1 to TRBJ2-1, with 9 positions matching TRBD1. The CDR3 length is 16 residues. J lost 3 bases, V lost 0 bases, and 3 bases had no gene match. From germline, CDR1 is MGHRA and CDR2 YSYEKL. This CDR3 is CASSQDRTGVYNEQFF. CDR3 bases: TGCGCCAGCAGCCAAGATCGGACAGGGGTCTACAATGAGCAGTTCTTC.

This clone has only one observation. The J gene is TRBJ2-5, the V gene TRBV29-1; the match to TRBD2 covers 10 bases. V dropped 5 bases and J dropped 1; count of bases not matched to a gene: 4. Germline V lookup: CDR1 SQVTM, CDR2 ANQGSEA. This CDR3 region has 14 residues. The CDR3, as DNA: TGCAGCGTTACCGGGACTAGCGCCCAAGAGACCCAGTACTTC. Translating gives CSVTGTSAQETQYF.

J is TRBJ2-3 and V is TRBV5-8; 9 bases line up with TRBD1. CDR3 length equals 16 residues. In germline, CDR1 is SGHTS, CDR2 YDEGEE. V lost 0 bases, J lost 4 bases, and 6 bases stayed unmatched. The CDR3 loop reads CASSLVWTGVPDTQYF. DNA for the CDR3: TGTGCCAGCAGCTTGGTTTGGACAGGGGTTCCAGATACGCAGTATTTT.

This rearrangement joins TRBV6-5 to TRBJ2-2; 10 bases map to TRBD2. The germline CDR1 and CDR2 sequences are MNHEY and SVGAGI. The junction had 7 bases not matched to a gene; V was cut back by 0 bases and J by 9 bases. CDR3 size: 16 residues. The CDR3 loop is CASSYSPSGSGRELFF. The CDR3 DNA sequence: TGTGCCAGCAGTTACTCGCCTAGCGGGAGTGGGAGGGAGCTGTTTTTT.

There are a few counts of this clone. J is TRBJ2-3 and V is TRBV4-3; no definite D call. The CDR3 spans 15 residues. Trimming shortened V by 1 base and J by 1 base, and 9 bases separated the two germline ends. Germline values: CDR1 LGHNA, CDR2 YSLEER. CDR3 region: CASSQGGSRTDTQYF. In DNA form, the CDR3 reads TGCGCCAGCAGCCAAGGCGGCAGCCGCACAGATACGCAGTATTTT.

The rearrangement links TRBV9 to TRBJ2-3; perhaps TRBD1 as D (5 bases). V was clipped by 4 bases and J by 2 bases, with 17 bases between them. This CDR3 spans 16 amino acids. Germline CDR1 and CDR2: SGDLS and YYNGEE. CDR3 region: CASSSSPDTATDTQYF. CDR3 nucleotides: TGTGCCAGCAGCTCCAGCCCGGACACAGCCACAGATACGCAGTATTTT. Looking up the rest from reference TRBV9 and TRBJ2-3 gives the full variable domain: DSGVTQTPKHLITATGQRVTLRCSPRSGDLSVYWYQQSLDQGLQFLIQYYNGEERAKGNILERFSAQQFPDLHSELNLSSLELGDSALYFCASSSSPDTATDTQYFGPGTRLTVL.

In its sample, this clone was seen a few times. The chain has TRBV5-1 and TRBJ2-1; 10 bases line up with TRBD2. Germline CDR1 is SGHRS and CDR2 is YFSETQ. Trimming removed 3 bases from V and 3 bases from J; junction bases left unmatched: 3. This CDR3 region has 15 residues. The CDR3 region has the DNA TGCGCCAGCAGCTCTAGCGGGGGCCTCTACAATGAGCAGTTCTTC. Residues: CASSSSGGLYNEQFF.

This chain connects TRBV15 to TRBJ1-1, with D perhaps matching TRBD1 (6 bases). The CDR3 totals 15 residues. CDR1 and CDR2 from the germline V gene are LNHNV and YYDKDF (reference sequence). Trimming removed 3 bases from V and 4 bases from J, with 15 bases in between. The DNA of the CDR3 is TGTGCCACCAGCAGGTGGGGGCTTGATGGCACTGAAGCTTTCTTT. It encodes CATSRWGLDGTEAFF.

J is TRBJ1-2 and V is TRBV11-2; D remains unclear. Trimming removed 0 bases from V and 4 bases from J, with 6 bases in between. Germline CDR1 SGHAT, CDR2 FQNNGV. The CDR3 spans 13 residues. CDR3 nucleotides: TGTGCCAGCAGCTTAGAGGTCAGCTATGGCTACACCTTC. It encodes CASSLEVSYGYTF. Variable domain in full (rest from reference TRBV11-2 and TRBJ1-2): EAGVAQSPRYKIIEKRQSVAFWCNPISGHATLYWYQQILGQGPKLLIQFQNNGVVDDSQLPKDRFSAERLKGVDSTLKIQPAKLEDSAVYLCASSLEVSYGYTFGSGTRLTVV.

This chain links TRBV10-3 with TRBJ1-1; 9 nucleotides match TRBD1. Germline lookup yields CDR1 ENHRY and CDR2 SYGVKD. The CDR3 has 15 amino acids. Trimming removed 4 bases from V and 1 base from J; junction bases left unmatched: 4. CDR3 region: CAISADRGGNTEAFF. Written as DNA, the CDR3 is TGTGCCATCAGTGCGGACAGGGGAGGGAACACTGAAGCTTTCTTT.

The V call is TRBV5-1, the J call TRBJ1-1; D is ambiguous. The V gene's germline CDR1 is SGHRS and CDR2 YFSETQ. Trimming took 0 bases from V and 3 from J, leaving 15 bases between them. The CDR3 has 16 residues. In DNA, the CDR3 is TGCGCCAGCAGCTTGGATGTAGCCGGGAGGGACACTGAAGCTTTCTTT. Translating gives CASSLDVAGRDTEAFF.

J is TRBJ2-5 and V is TRBV5-4, with D possibly matching TRBD2 (5 bases). This CDR3 spans 13 amino acids. Germline loops: CDR1 SGHNT, CDR2 YYREEE (reference sequence). V lost 2 bases, J lost 5 bases, and 10 bases lay in between. Here the CDR3 DNA reads TGTGCCAGCAGCTTCGGCGGGTGGGAGACCCAGTACTTC. It encodes CASSFGGWETQYF.

V gene TRBV7-2 combines with J gene TRBJ2-7, with 7 nucleotides matching TRBD1. Trimming took 4 bases from V and 6 from J; bases not matched to a gene: 12. Germline V CDR1 and CDR2: SGHTA, FQGNSA. This CDR3 is 15 amino acids long. The CDR3 coding sequence is TGTGCCAGCAGCTCCCGCCAGGACAGGTTTCGCGAGCAGTACTTC. It specifies CASSSRQDRFREQYF.

J is TRBJ2-1 and V is TRBV7-2; tentative D call: TRBD2 (6 bases). Germline V CDR1 and CDR2: SGHTA, FQGNSA. The CDR3 runs 16 residues. Trimming took off 5 bases at V and 5 bases at J, with 19 bases between the two ends. The CDR3 sequence is CASSHLADLSNNEQFF. For the CDR3, the DNA is TGTGCCAGCAGCCACTTAGCGGATCTCTCTAACAATGAGCAGTTCTTC.